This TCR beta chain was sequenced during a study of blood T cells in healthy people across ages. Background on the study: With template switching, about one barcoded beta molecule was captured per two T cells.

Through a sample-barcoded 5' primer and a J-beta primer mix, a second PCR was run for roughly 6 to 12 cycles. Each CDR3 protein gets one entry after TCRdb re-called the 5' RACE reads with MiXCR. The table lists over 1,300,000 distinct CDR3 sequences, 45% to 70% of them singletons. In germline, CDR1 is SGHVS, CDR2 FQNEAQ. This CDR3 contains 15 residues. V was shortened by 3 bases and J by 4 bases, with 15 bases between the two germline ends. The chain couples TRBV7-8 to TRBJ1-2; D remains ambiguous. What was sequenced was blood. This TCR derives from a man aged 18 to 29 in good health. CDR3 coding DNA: TGTGCCAGCAGCTTCCTACGCAGCACCATCTATGGCTACACCTTC. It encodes CASSFLRSTIYGYTF.